The entry that follows covers one T cell receptor (beta chain) sequence. V was shortened by 4 bases and J by 8 bases, with 20 bases between the two germline ends. This CDR3 contains 15 residues. Germline-derived CDR1 and CDR2 are LNHDA and SQIVND (reference sequence). This sample was taken from a study of blood T cell repertoires in COVID-19. Study in general: The cDNA or gDNA used as material had been derived from T cells, B-cell-depleted T cells, or PBMCs.

Produced via immunoSEQ multiplex PCR; TCRdb's table is partial and in-frame only. Found here are about 270,000 clones, roughly 90% of them singletons; the top ten hold roughly 2.8%. Specimen: PBMCs or T cells enriched from blood (not recorded which). This sequence joins TRBV19 and TRBJ1-2; possible D gene TRBD1, 6 bases. This receptor was identified in a man aged 35 to 55 who had been exposed to COVID-19. The CDR3 region is CASSTTIQGNVGYTF. In nucleotides, the CDR3 is TGTGCCAGTAGTACGACAATACAGGGTAACGTAGGCTACACCTTC.